Listed here are 30 T cell receptor beta chains from one sample, sequenced in a study of cytomegalovirus exposure and HLA in healthy donors. The PCR used 60 Vbeta and 13 Jbeta primers. Method: immunoSEQ multiplex PCR; TCRdb's copy keeps in-frame clones and lacks some. The data contain some 190,000 clones, 65% to 85% of them singletons. Source material: PBMCs. The receptors here all came from a girl aged 10 to 17 in good health and CMV-seropositive.

This clone was seen more than once but under ten times. This sequence joins TRBV27 and TRBJ2-2, with a weak D call TRBD2 (5 bases). Germline lookup yields CDR1 MNHEY and CDR2 SMNVEV (reference sequence). V was pared by 5 bases and J by 6 bases, with 19 bases between. This CDR3 contains 16 residues. CDR3: CASSRLKSGGPGELFF. The DNA of the CDR3 is TGTGCCAGCAGTAGGTTAAAGAGCGGAGGCCCCGGGGAGCTGTTTTTT.

Concerning this clone itself: Other DNA variants within this sample encode the same CDR3. This chain uses TRBV29-1 with TRBJ1-1; D is undetermined. Trimming took 6 bases from V and 0 from J, leaving 11 bases between them. The germline V gene encodes CDR1 SQVTM and CDR2 ANQGSEA. The CDR3 sequence is 13 residues long. CDR3 DNA sequence: TGCAGCGTAGGAGGACGTATGAACACTGAAGCTTTCTTT. Protein sequence: CSVGGRMNTEAFF.

For the CDR3, the DNA is TGTGCCAGCAGCACCGCTAGCGGGAGTCATGAGCAGTTCTTC. Translation gives CASSTASGSHEQFF. The gene calls are TRBV7-3 and TRBJ2-1, with 10 bases matching TRBD2. With V trimmed by 5 bases and J by 8 bases, 6 bases remained unmatched. Germline CDR1 SGHTA, CDR2 FQGTGA. The CDR3 has 14 residues.

This chain connects TRBV10-1 to TRBJ2-3, with 8 bases lining up with TRBD2. Looked up from germline, CDR1 is WNHNN and CDR2 is SYGVQD (reference sequence). The CDR3 consists of 12 residues. With 4 bases clipped from V and 9 bases from J, the junction kept 3 bases outside the gene matches. The CDR3 region is CASSGASGTQYF. CDR3 DNA sequence: TGCGCCAGCAGTGGAGCTAGCGGGACGCAGTATTTT.

The J gene is TRBJ2-7, the V gene TRBV10-1, with 11 bases matching TRBD2. The germline gives CDR1 WNHNN, CDR2 SYGVQD (reference sequence). V lost 3 bases, J lost 2 bases, and 9 bases stayed unmatched. The CDR3 runs 17 residues. As DNA, the CDR3 is TGCGCCAGCAGTGATCGCCTGGGACTAGCGGAAACCTACGAGCAGTACTTC. Amino acids: CASSDRLGLAETYEQYF.

J is TRBJ1-2 and V is TRBV5-6; TRBD1 matches 9 bases. The CDR3 loop spans 17 amino acids. V dropped 3 bases and J dropped 1; count of bases not matched to a gene: 10. Germline CDR1 SGHDT, CDR2 YYEEEE. The DNA of the CDR3 is TGTGCCAGCAGCTCTGGACAGGGGTCCTACCTTAACTATGGCTACACCTTC. This codes for CASSSGQGSYLNYGYTF.

J is TRBJ1-2 and V is TRBV30; D may be TRBD1 (5 bases). Per the germline V gene, CDR1 is GTSNPN and CDR2 is SVGIG (reference sequence). There are 13 residues in the CDR3. Trimming stripped 4 bases from V and 4 bases from J, with 13 bases between. CDR3 sequence: CAWMPGKGYGYTF. As DNA, the CDR3 is TGTGCCTGGATGCCAGGGAAAGGCTATGGCTACACCTTC.

V is TRBV7-9 and J is TRBJ2-6; no definite D call. V shed 3 bases and J shed 0 bases, with 12 bases lying between them. The germline V gene encodes CDR1 SEHNR and CDR2 FQNEAQ (reference sequence). CDR3 length: 17 residues. CDR3 protein: CASSFDPRLSGANVLTF. CDR3 nucleotide sequence: TGTGCCAGCAGCTTCGACCCGAGACTCTCTGGGGCCAACGTCCTGACTTTC.

This clone occurred once. The chain links TRBV27 to TRBJ2-1, with 10 nucleotides matching TRBD2. Germline assignment: CDR1 MNHEY and CDR2 SMNVEV (reference sequence). This CDR3 has 16 amino acids. V dropped 3 bases and J dropped 4; count of bases not matched to a gene: 6. The CDR3 region is CASSFGASGGYNEQFF. The DNA for the CDR3 is TGTGCCAGCAGTTTCGGAGCTAGCGGGGGATACAATGAGCAGTTCTTC.

V is TRBV27 and J is TRBJ1-1, with D tentatively TRBD1 (6 bases). V dropped 2 bases and J dropped 8 bases, with 9 bases sitting between them. The CDR3 runs 12 residues. Germline assignment: CDR1 MNHEY and CDR2 SMNVEV (reference sequence). CDR3 amino acids: CASSLPGQEAFF. As DNA, the CDR3 is TGTGCCAGCAGTTTACCCGGACAGGAAGCTTTCTTT.

The chain carries TRBV7-9 and TRBJ1-1; the match to TRBD1 covers 8 bases. Per germline, CDR1 SEHNR and CDR2 FQNEAQ (reference sequence). The CDR3 is 15 amino acids. The J segment lost 3 bases and the V segment lost 4 bases, leaving 7 bases of the junction unmatched. The CDR3 nucleotides are TGTGCCAGCAGCTCATCGACAGGGGAGGACACTGAAGCTTTCTTT. Its protein is CASSSSTGEDTEAFF.

CDR3 bases: TGCGCCAGCAGCGGTCTCCCCGGGACAGGGGTTCAGAGGGGGGTCAGAGAGACCCAGTACTTC. Protein sequence: CASSGLPGTGVQRGVRETQYF. The V and J genes are TRBV5-1 and TRBJ2-5; TRBD1 agrees at 10 bases. The CDR3 totals 21 residues. In germline, CDR1 is SGHRS, CDR2 YFSETQ. V lost 4 bases to trimming and J lost 4 bases; unmatched junction nucleotides: 25.

CDR3 region: CASGGLYSGNTIYF. CDR3 DNA sequence: TGCGCCAGCGGGGGACTCTACTCTGGAAACACCATATATTTT. The rearrangement links TRBV5-1 to TRBJ1-3; perhaps TRBD1 as D (5 bases). Trimming took 7 bases from V and 0 from J, leaving 11 bases between them. Germline-derived CDR1 and CDR2 are SGHRS and YFSETQ. The CDR3 runs to 14 residues.

The CDR3 loop reads CASSPRAGGPVYTGELFF. The CDR3 region has the DNA TGTGCCAGCAGCCCAAGAGCGGGAGGGCCTGTGTACACCGGGGAGCTGTTTTTT. This sequence joins TRBV7-3 and TRBJ2-2; the match to TRBD2 covers 10 bases. The CDR3 contains 18 residues. Germline values: CDR1 SGHTA, CDR2 FQGTGA. The ends lost 5 bases at V and 3 bases at J; junction bases unmatched: 12.

The V call is TRBV25-1, the J call TRBJ2-7; tentative D call: TRBD1 (5 bases). Germline lookup yields CDR1 MGHDK and CDR2 SYGVNS. Trimming shortened V by 0 bases and J by 4 bases, and 13 bases separated the two germline ends. This CDR3 spans 15 amino acids. CDR3 loop: CASSEYDSRPYEQYF. As DNA, the CDR3 is TGTGCCAGCAGTGAATATGACAGCAGACCTTACGAGCAGTACTTC.

This clone was seen a few times. The chain combines TRBV29-1 with TRBJ1-5; D is ambiguous. The CDR3 is made up of 13 amino acids. Germline V gene data show CDR1 as SQVTM and CDR2 as ANQGSEA. The ends were cut back, 7 bases at V and 3 bases at J, with 13 bases in the middle. CDR3 sequence (DNA): TGCAGCGCCGCGGAGGCCTCCAATCAGCCCCAGCATTTT. Translating it yields CSAAEASNQPQHF.

CDR3: CASSEGLRPFF. The CDR3 DNA sequence: TGTGCCAGCAGTGAGGGACTAAGGCCTTTCTTT. The chain has TRBV6-1 and TRBJ1-1; possibly TRBD1 for D (5 bases). The CDR3 is 11 residues long. Germline V gene lookup returns CDR1 MNHNS and CDR2 SASEGT. Trimming took 3 bases from V and 12 from J, leaving 11 bases between them.

This chain links TRBV15 with TRBJ2-3; 13 positions match TRBD2. The V gene's germline CDR1 is LNHNV and CDR2 YYDKDF (reference sequence). The trim removed 0 bases at V and 5 bases at J, leaving 8 bases unmatched. The CDR3 is made up of 18 amino acids. The CDR3 is CATSRDIARLAGGDTQYF. The CDR3 DNA sequence: TGTGCCACCAGCAGAGATATAGCTCGACTAGCGGGAGGAGATACGCAGTATTTT.

The rearrangement uses TRBV6-1 and TRBJ2-3, with D possibly being TRBD2 (5 bases). Germline CDR1 is MNHNS and CDR2 is SASEGT. The CDR3 runs to 17 residues. V was shortened by 4 bases and J by 0 bases, with 17 bases between the two germline ends. The CDR3: CASSGPRVAPSTDTQYF. The CDR3 DNA sequence: TGTGCCAGCAGTGGTCCGCGGGTGGCACCTAGCACAGATACGCAGTATTTT.

This sequence joins TRBV6-6 and TRBJ1-2; 7 positions agree with TRBD1. From germline, CDR1 is MNHNY and CDR2 SVGAGI (reference sequence). Unmatched junction bases numbered 2, after V lost 0 bases and J lost 7 bases. The CDR3 is 13 amino acids. The CDR3 sequence is CASSYSDRPGYTF. In nucleotides, the CDR3 is TGTGCCAGCAGTTACTCGGACAGGCCTGGCTACACCTTC.

The genes are TRBV10-3 and TRBJ2-3, with TRBD2 identical over 7 bases. Germline V CDR1 and CDR2: ENHRY, SYGVKD. The V segment lost 4 bases and the J segment 0 bases; nucleotides outside the gene matches: 4. This CDR3 comprises 15 residues. The CDR3 sequence: CAISAPSGSTDTQYF. CDR3 sequence (DNA): TGTGCCATCAGTGCGCCTAGCGGTAGCACAGATACGCAGTATTTT.

The V and J genes are TRBV29-1 and TRBJ1-2; D not certain. Trimming took off 5 bases at V and 0 bases at J, with 4 bases between the two ends. Germline CDR1 reads SQVTM; CDR2 reads ANQGSEA. The CDR3 has 11 residues. The CDR3 protein is CSVYTNYGYTF. The CDR3, as DNA: TGCAGCGTTTACACTAACTATGGCTACACCTTC.

This clone was counted between two and nine times. This chain links TRBV6-6 with TRBJ2-1; 8 bases match TRBD2. The V segment lost 5 bases and the J segment 5 bases; nucleotides outside the gene matches: 8. From germline, CDR1 is MNHNY and CDR2 SVGAGI (reference sequence). There are 15 residues in the CDR3. The CDR3 region has the DNA TGTGCCAGCAGTCGGACTAGCACTTTTGACAATGAGCAGTTCTTC. It is translated as CASSRTSTFDNEQFF.

V usage is TRBV28 and J usage is TRBJ2-5, with 8 positions matching TRBD1. The CDR3 is 17 amino acids. CDR1 is MDHEN and CDR2 is SYDVKM in the germline V gene. V gave up 3 bases and J gave up 2 bases; unmatched junction bases: 11. CDR3: CASSLGRFTGGQETQYF. The DNA of the CDR3 is TGTGCCAGCAGTTTGGGACGATTTACAGGGGGTCAAGAGACCCAGTACTTC.

The chain recombines TRBV15 with TRBJ2-7; tentatively, D is TRBD1 (6 bases). Germline V gene lookup returns CDR1 LNHNV and CDR2 YYDKDF (reference sequence). Between the trimmed V and J ends, which lost 1 base and 7 bases, there was a span of 14 bases. This CDR3 is built from 14 residues. CDR3 DNA: TGTGCCACCAGCAGAGGTGGGGGCTGGCCTGAGCAGTACTTC. Protein: CATSRGGGWPEQYF. Supplemented by reference TRBV15 and TRBJ2-7, the full variable domain reads DAMVIQNPRYQVTQFGKPVTLSCSQTLNHNVMYWYQQKSSQAPKLLFHYYDKDFNNEADTPDNFQSRRPNTSFCFLDIRSPGLGDTAMYLCATSRGGGWPEQYFGPGTRLTVT.

The chain is built from TRBV5-6 and TRBJ2-1, with TRBD1 matching 8 bases. CDR1 SGHDT and CDR2 YYEEEE come from the germline V gene. The V and J ends lost 4 bases and 3 bases, in that order; junction bases with no gene match: 6. The CDR3 length is 15 residues. CDR3: CASSPATGVYNEQFF. In nucleotides, the CDR3 is TGTGCCAGCAGCCCCGCGACAGGGGTCTACAATGAGCAGTTCTTC.

The V call is TRBV30, the J call TRBJ1-2; D gene uncertain. CDR1 is GTSNPN, CDR2 SVGIG, per germline (reference sequence). With 0 bases removed from V and 8 bases from J, the gap between germline ends came to 28 bases. The CDR3 extends over 18 amino acids. CDR3 protein: CAWSVLPPGRELSQGYTF. CDR3 sequence (DNA): TGTGCCTGGAGTGTTCTACCCCCCGGGAGAGAATTGAGCCAAGGCTACACCTTC.

This rearrangement joins TRBV30 to TRBJ1-4; weak D call: TRBD1 (6 bases). V was cut by 1 base and J by 0 bases, with 15 bases left in between. The CDR3 extends over 17 amino acids. CDR1 and CDR2 from the germline V gene are GTSNPN and SVGIG (reference sequence). The CDR3 sequence is CAWSAGGAVATNEKLFF. CDR3 DNA sequence: TGTGCCTGGAGTGCGGGGGGCGCGGTCGCAACTAATGAAAAACTGTTTTTT.

This chain joins TRBV10-1 and TRBJ1-5; tentatively, D is TRBD1 (6 bases). With 4 bases removed from V and 4 bases from J, the gap between germline ends came to 11 bases. Germline V gene data show CDR1 as WNHNN and CDR2 as SYGVQD (reference sequence). The CDR3 is made up of 14 amino acids. The CDR3 DNA reads as TGCGCCAGCAGTGTATGGGACAATAATCAGCCCCAGCATTTT. The encoded protein is CASSVWDNNQPQHF.

This chain uses TRBV6-5 with TRBJ2-1; TRBD2 aligns across 11 bases. Trimming took 4 bases from V and 4 from J; bases not matched to a gene: 6. The CDR3 has 16 residues. Germline values: CDR1 MNHEY, CDR2 SVGAGI. The CDR3 is CASSSETSGVYNEQFF. CDR3 DNA sequence: TGTGCCAGCAGTTCCGAGACTAGCGGGGTTTACAATGAGCAGTTCTTC.